The source of this T cell receptor beta chain is a study of identical twins. Overall study findings and caveats: High-abundance cord blood beta clonotypes had fewer insertions; memory repertoires showed none. Out-of-frame beta chain sequences displayed weaker excess sharing between twins.

Trimming removed 1 base at V and 5 bases at J, with 3 bases between. The CDR3 covers 12 residues. Germline V gene data show CDR1 as MDHEN and CDR2 as SYDVKM. Notes on this clonotype: Its specificity is not known.

The cDNA had a unique molecular identifier and a template-switch universal primer site. TCRdb itself ran the 5' RACE reads through MiXCR, one entry per CDR3 protein. The sample consists of roughly 290,000 distinct CDR3 sequences, less than 9% of them appearing once. The sample was also reused in another study, on yellow fever vaccine responses in identical twins. This second study says: It has been reported that, in twins, the vaccine T cell response seemed partly convergent and partly personalized.

The chain uses TRBV28 and TRBJ1-5; D gene ambiguous. The sequenced sample was memory (CD45RO+) T cells sorted from blood. The receptor's source is a woman aged 18-29 years in good health. This CDR3 reads CASSLYDQPQHF. CDR3 in DNA: TGTGCCAGCAGTTTATACGATCAGCCCCAGCATTTT.